Below, 13 T cell receptor beta chains from the same sample are listed, as sequenced in a study of blood T cell repertoires in COVID-19. Clones were sequenced by immunoSEQ multiplex PCR, and TCRdb holds only the in-frame ones, with some missing. The sample consists of roughly 170,000 clones, more than 80% of them appearing once. Source material: peripheral blood. These receptors originate from a human donor in a cohort sampled during active COVID-19.

This clone was detected once. The genes are TRBV10-3 and TRBJ1-3; 10 bases match TRBD1. J lost 7 bases, V lost 10 bases, and 10 bases had no gene match. The germline V gene has CDR1 ENHRY and CDR2 SYGVKD. This CDR3 region has 14 residues. The CDR3 region has the DNA TGTGCCACCAGGCCTGGGACAGGGGTGAACACCATATATTTT. This codes for CATRPGTGVNTIYF.

V is TRBV10-3 and J is TRBJ1-5, with 11 bases that match TRBD1. In germline, CDR1 is ENHRY, CDR2 SYGVKD. The V and J ends lost 2 bases and 0 bases, in that order; junction bases with no gene match: 3. There are 17 residues in the CDR3. Here the CDR3 DNA reads TGTGCCATCAGTGAGGGGACAGGGGGTGGTAGCAATCAGCCCCAGCATTTT. As protein: CAISEGTGGGSNQPQHF.

The CDR3 is CASSQSRAGELFF. The CDR3, as DNA: TGTGCCAGCAGCCAATCCCGGGCCGGGGAGCTGTTTTTT. This sequence joins TRBV4-2 and TRBJ2-2; D is ambiguous. The CDR3 is 13 residues long. CDR1 LGHNA and CDR2 YNFKEQ come from the germline V gene. V was cut by 2 bases and J by 6 bases, with 7 bases left in between.

This sequence joins TRBV5-1 and TRBJ1-3; TRBD1 matches at 9 bases. The J segment lost 0 bases and the V segment lost 7 bases, leaving 8 bases of the junction unmatched. The CDR3 covers 16 residues. Germline CDR1 SGHRS, CDR2 YFSETQ. The CDR3 here is CASRRDRADSGNTIYF. The CDR3, as DNA: TGCGCCAGCCGCCGGGACAGGGCCGACTCTGGAAACACCATATATTTT.

The chain combines TRBV11-2 with TRBJ1-5; D not certain. Germline loops: CDR1 SGHAT, CDR2 FQNNGV. CDR3 size: 15 residues. The V end lost 5 bases, the J end lost 0 bases, and 11 bases lay between the germline ends. The CDR3 DNA sequence: TGTGCCAGCAGCCTGGAGGCTTATAGCAATCAGCCCCAGCATTTT. It codes for CASSLEAYSNQPQHF.

The gene calls are TRBV7-2 and TRBJ1-3; D call uncertain. The germline gives CDR1 SGHTA, CDR2 FQGNSA. V gave up 2 bases and J gave up 0 bases, with 8 bases separating them. The CDR3 runs 15 residues. CDR3 coding DNA: TGTGCCAGCAGCTTAAGTGACTACTCTGGAAACACCATATATTTT. It codes for CASSLSDYSGNTIYF.

The gene calls are TRBV6-5 and TRBJ2-5, with 7 bases matching TRBD2. Germline V gene data show CDR1 as MNHEY and CDR2 as SVGAGI. V was clipped by 0 bases and J by 1 base; unmatched bases: 2. The CDR3 contains 15 residues. The CDR3 DNA follows: TGTGCCAGCAGTTACTCGGGAGGGTTCCAAGAGACCCAGTACTTC. Protein: CASSYSGGFQETQYF.

The rearrangement links TRBV7-9 to TRBJ2-2; D possibly corresponds to TRBD1 (6 bases). Germline CDR1 and CDR2: SEHNR and FQNEAQ (reference sequence). The CDR3 has 11 residues. Trimming removed 11 bases from V and 6 bases from J, with 10 bases in between. DNA for the CDR3: TGTGCCTCAGGGGCGGCCGGGGAGCTGTTTTTT. Encoded protein: CASGAAGELFF.

The chain employs TRBV4-1 and TRBJ2-5; 12 bases line up with TRBD1. Germline CDR1 reads MGHRA; CDR2 reads YSYEKL. The CDR3 spans 15 residues. Trimming took 6 bases from V and 4 from J; bases not matched to a gene: 6. This CDR3 reads CASRAGTGGRETQYF. DNA of the CDR3: TGCGCCAGCAGAGCAGGGACAGGGGGCAGAGAGACCCAGTACTTC.

The chain is built from TRBV23-1 and TRBJ2-6, with TRBD1 matching over 8 bases. TRBV23-1 carries the ORF label, with uncertain function. The CDR3 sequence is 14 residues long. V lost 10 bases to trimming and J lost 4 bases; unmatched junction nucleotides: 6. CDR3 loop: CATLGQGGANVLTF. In nucleotides, the CDR3 is TGCGCCACCCTCGGACAGGGCGGGGCCAACGTCCTGACTTTC.

J is TRBJ2-3 and V is TRBV3-1 (or the pseudogene TRBV3-2); 9 bases map to TRBD1. Germline assignment: CDR1 LGHDT and CDR2 YNNKEL (reference sequence). This CDR3 region has 17 residues. V was pared by 4 bases and J by 5 bases, with 13 bases of the junction left unmatched. Here the CDR3 reads CASSRGPGQGRLDTQYF. The CDR3 region has the DNA TGTGCCAGCAGCCGAGGCCCGGGACAGGGTAGGTTAGATACGCAGTATTTT.

This clone was seen a handful of times. The rearrangement joins TRBV9 to TRBJ2-1, with 7 positions matching TRBD2. Trimming removed 1 base from V and 8 bases from J; junction bases left unmatched: 6. Germline assignment: CDR1 SGDLS and CDR2 YYNGEE. The CDR3 runs to 14 residues. The CDR3 region has the DNA TGTGCCAGCAGCGTATCCCCCCGGGGGGATGAGCAGTTCTTC. It is translated as CASSVSPRGDEQFF.

This clone was recorded many times. The chain recombines TRBV18 with TRBJ1-6, with TRBD1 as a possible D gene (6 bases). The CDR3 has 16 residues. Trimming cost V 0 bases and J 7 bases, with 13 bases left between them. Germline-derived CDR1 and CDR2 are KGHSH and LQKENI. The CDR3: CASSPPVSRGNSPLHF. DNA of the CDR3: TGTGCCAGCTCACCACCGGTCTCCAGGGGCAATTCACCCCTCCACTTT. The variable domain in full, with the rest retrieved from reference TRBV18 and TRBJ1-6, is NAGVMQNPRHLVRRRGQEARLRCSPMKGHSHVYWYRQLPEEGLKFMVYLQKENIIDESGMPKERFSAEFPKEGPSILRIQQVVRGDSAAYFCASSPPVSRGNSPLHFGNGTRLTVT.